This note documents a single T cell receptor (beta chain) sequence. Its antigen is still unknown. This sample is drawn from a study of cytomegalovirus exposure and HLA in healthy donors. Primers: 60 Vbeta forward and 13 Jbeta reverse. TCRdb's table, derived via immunoSEQ multiplex PCR, lists solely in-frame clones and lacks some. The sample lists 35,000 to 40,000 clones; roughly 90% were seen once. This CDR3 has 14 residues. V trimming: 10 bases; J trimming: 1 base; junction bases outside the gene matches: 5. Germline V CDR1 and CDR2: MNHNS, SASEGT. Study outcomes and limitations: Several top significant clusters appeared, in a later analysis, to be linked to common viral pathogens. Later analysis associated a missense DCLRE1C variant with TCR beta V- and J-gene trimming. Reportedly, fewer N-insertions than the roughly 700-donor mean appeared in an Asian-associated ancestry cluster in a later analysis.

The chain uses TRBV6-1 and TRBJ2-7, with 12 nucleotides matching TRBD2. The sequence was collected from a woman aged 18-30 years in good health and CMV-seronegative. Material for sequencing was PBMCs. The CDR3, as DNA: TGTGCCATCCAGACTAGCGGGGGTTCCTACGAGCAGTACTTC. This gives the protein CAIQTSGGSYEQYF.